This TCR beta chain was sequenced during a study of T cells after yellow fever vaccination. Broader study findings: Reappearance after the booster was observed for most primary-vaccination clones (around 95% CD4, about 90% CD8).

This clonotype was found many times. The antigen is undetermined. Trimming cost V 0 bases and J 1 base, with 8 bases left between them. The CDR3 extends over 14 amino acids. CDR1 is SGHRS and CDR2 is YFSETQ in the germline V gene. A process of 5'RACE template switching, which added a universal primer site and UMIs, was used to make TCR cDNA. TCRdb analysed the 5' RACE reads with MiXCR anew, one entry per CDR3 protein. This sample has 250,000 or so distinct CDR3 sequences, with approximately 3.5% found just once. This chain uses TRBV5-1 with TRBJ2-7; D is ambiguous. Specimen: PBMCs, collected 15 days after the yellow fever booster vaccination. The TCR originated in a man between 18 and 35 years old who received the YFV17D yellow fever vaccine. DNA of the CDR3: TGCGCCAGCAGCTTGGGTCGCACTTCCTACGAGCAGTACTTC. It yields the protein CASSLGRTSYEQYF.